This T cell receptor (beta chain) was retrieved from a study of identical twins. This clonotype appeared a few times. TCRdb ran MiXCR on the 5' RACE reads and lists one entry per CDR3 protein. The repertoire has approximately 600,000 distinct CDR3 sequences, 9.5% to 10% of them found once; the top ten carry around 3.2%. The CDR3 is 13 residues long. V was pared by 7 bases and J by 3 bases, with 7 bases of the junction left unmatched. Germline CDR1 SQVTM, CDR2 ANQGSEA. In addition, the sample was reused for a study of yellow fever vaccine responses in identical twins.

The sequence came from a woman in her late teens or twenties in good health. The V gene is TRBV29-1, the J gene TRBJ2-7, with 9 bases lining up with TRBD1. Sequenced input: PBMCs. CDR3 bases: TGCAGCGGAAAAACAGGGGGCGGCTACGAGCAGTACTTC. This encodes CSGKTGGGYEQYF.